This record concerns one T cell receptor (beta chain) sequence. No antigen is known for it. One base away there is no much larger clone; base qualities are not given. The time point label for this specimen denotes: cycle 1 day 1 (C1D1), immediately before nivolumab initiation. All trial patients had relapsed after autologous stem cell transplantation, with cohorts A, B and C differing in prior brentuximab vedotin exposure. The trial cohort included 55 to 65 patients with relapsed/refractory classical Hodgkin lymphoma, and each patient had a best overall response of complete response, partial response or progressive disease. Single-agent nivolumab was administered to trial patients in the multi-cohort phase II CheckMate 205 trial. An independent review committee assessed best overall response using the 2007 International Working Group response criteria. Trial PBMCs were collected immediately before nivolumab initiation (C1D1) and during therapy at cycle 2 day 1 and cycle 4 day 1. Peripheral blood was collected in 8 mL Vacutainer Cell Preparation Tubes, from which PBMCs were isolated by centrifugation and then cryopreserved.

The sample belongs to a study of PD-1 blockade in classical Hodgkin lymphoma (dated by TCRdb to the early 2020s). Looking at the study overall: Nivolumab dosing was 3 mg/kg intravenously every 2 weeks, continuing until either disease progression or unacceptable toxicity. A peripheral blood immune signature of response to PD-1 blockade in classical Hodgkin lymphoma was defined using TCR beta sequencing and CyTOF. The full study reports these points: Baseline TCR diversity was reported to be lower in newly diagnosed patients than in healthy donors and to be lower still in relapsed/refractory patients. Patients starting nivolumab less than 1 year after ASCT had lower diversity and were excluded from later analyses to avoid confounding by immune reconstitution. The study was restricted to a single clinical trial cohort, and the causes of repertoire differences, possibly disease activity or prior therapy, were left undefined. CD4+ but not CD8+ TCR diversity rose significantly by C4D1 (p=0.0027 vs p=0.16), most apparent in complete responders (p=0.02). Trial patients with a complete response had baseline diversity similar to that of newly diagnosed patients, while partial responders and progressors had significantly lower diversity.

Genomic DNA was extracted with the Qiagen DNeasy kit from unsorted PBMCs and from negatively selected CD4+ and CD8+ fractions. Using primers that anneal to V and J segments, immunoSEQ multiplex PCR amplified the TCR beta CDR3 regions. Amplification bias was minimized using a synthetic immune receptor repertoire, and residual bias was removed computationally after sequencing. The paper's data handling went like this. Custom Python scripts were used to quantify repertoire diversity as the Shannon entropy index. Unsorted, CD4+ and CD8+ repertoires were analyzed separately, except for combined analyses in which CD4+ and CD8+ sequences were merged in silico. A clone was considered expanded if an increase in frequency of at least 2-fold after treatment relative to C1D1 was found, and a pseudocount of 0.5 was applied to clones undetected at baseline. Clones with 0 or 1 copy at C1D1 were defined as singleton clones, while clones with 2 or more copies were defined as non-singleton clones. Clones expanded in unsorted samples were annotated as CD4+, CD8+ or unknown by matching protein sequences in sorted samples from the same patient. Wilcoxon tests on paired samples were used to test changes in diversity from C1D1 to C4D1. Here the immuneACCESS table is served through TCRdb, limited to in-frame sequences with V and J called. Missing clones are a known gap in these copies; in checked studies unresolved V genes cover under half, and the rest lacks a known reason. The V and J calls and clone size come from that table; D and trimming were worked out from the DNA. The sample yields nearly 55,000 clones; approximately 81% were counted once. The top ten clonotypes cover roughly 15% of the sample.

The germline V and J ends show losses of 6 bases and 2 bases respectively, and no gene match explains 9 bases of the junction. Including cysteine and valine, the CDR3 has 15 amino acids. The DNA shown is the 45-base CDR3, in frame from base 1. CDR1 is given as MRHNA and CDR2 as SNTAGT, both from the germline V gene. The V and J genes are TRBV6-4 and TRBJ2-7, and 8 bases in between align with TRBD2. The sequence derives from a human donor with classical Hodgkin lymphoma. Sequenced here: peripheral blood mononuclear cells (PBMCs), sampled at baseline. The CDR3 protein sequence reads: CASRGLASRTYEQYV. The DNA sequence follows: TGTGCCAGCAGAGGACTAGCTAGCCGGACCTACGAGCAGTACGTC.